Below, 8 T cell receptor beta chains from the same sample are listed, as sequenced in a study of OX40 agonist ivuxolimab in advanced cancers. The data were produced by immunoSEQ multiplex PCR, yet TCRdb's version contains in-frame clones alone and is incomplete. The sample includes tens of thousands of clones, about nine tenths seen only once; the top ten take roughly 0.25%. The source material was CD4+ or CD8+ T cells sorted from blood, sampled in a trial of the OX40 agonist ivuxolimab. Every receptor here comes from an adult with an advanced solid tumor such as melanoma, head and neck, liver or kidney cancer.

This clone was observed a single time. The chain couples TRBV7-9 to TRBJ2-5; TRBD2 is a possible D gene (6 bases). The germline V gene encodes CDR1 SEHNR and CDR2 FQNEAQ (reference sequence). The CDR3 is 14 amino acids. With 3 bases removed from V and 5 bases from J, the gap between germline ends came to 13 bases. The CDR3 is CASSLKQAGETQYF. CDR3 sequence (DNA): TGTGCCAGCAGCTTGAAACAGGCGGGGGAGACCCAGTACTTC.

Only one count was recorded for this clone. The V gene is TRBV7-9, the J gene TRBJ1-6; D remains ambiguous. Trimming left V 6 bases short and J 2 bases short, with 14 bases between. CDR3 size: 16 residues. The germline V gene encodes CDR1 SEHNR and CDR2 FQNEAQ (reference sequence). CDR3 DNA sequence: TGTGCCAGCAGTTTTCGGGCCCCGGCCTATAATTCACCCCTCCACTTT. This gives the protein CASSFRAPAYNSPLHF.

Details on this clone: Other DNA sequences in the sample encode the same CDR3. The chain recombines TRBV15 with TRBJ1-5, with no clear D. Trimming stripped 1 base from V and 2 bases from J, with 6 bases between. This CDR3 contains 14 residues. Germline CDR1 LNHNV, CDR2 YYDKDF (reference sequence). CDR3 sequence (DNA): TGTGCCACCAGCAGAGGGCTTGGCAATCAGCCCCAGCATTTT. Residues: CATSRGLGNQPQHF.

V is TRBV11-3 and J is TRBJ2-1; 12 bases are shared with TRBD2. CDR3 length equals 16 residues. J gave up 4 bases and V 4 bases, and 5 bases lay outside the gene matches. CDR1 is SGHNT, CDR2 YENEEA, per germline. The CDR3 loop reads CASSYTGLAGYNEQFF. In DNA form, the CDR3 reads TGTGCCAGCAGCTATACGGGACTAGCGGGTTACAATGAGCAGTTCTTC. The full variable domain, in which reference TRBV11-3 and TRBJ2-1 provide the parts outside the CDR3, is EAGVVQSPRYKIIEKKQPVAFWCNPISGHNTLYWYLQNLGQGPELLIRYENEEAVDDSQLPKDRFSAERLKGVDSTLKIQPAELGDSAVYLCASSYTGLAGYNEQFFGPGTRLTVL.

This chain's CDR3 is CASSEASGGSGANVLTF. The CDR3 nucleotides read TGTGCCAGCAGTGAAGCGTCAGGGGGTTCTGGGGCCAACGTCCTGACTTTC. The V and J genes are TRBV6-1 and TRBJ2-6, with 7 bases identical to TRBD1. The CDR3 is made up of 17 amino acids. The V gene end was trimmed by 0 bases and the J gene end by 1 base; junction bases not matched to a gene: 3. Germline CDR1 MNHNS, CDR2 SASEGT.

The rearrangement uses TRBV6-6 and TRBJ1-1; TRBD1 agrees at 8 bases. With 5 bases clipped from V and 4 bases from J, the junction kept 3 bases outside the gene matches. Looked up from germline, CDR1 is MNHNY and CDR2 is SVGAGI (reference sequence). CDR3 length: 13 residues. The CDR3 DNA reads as TGTGCCAGCAGTACCACAGGGGGCACTGAAGCTTTCTTT. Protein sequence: CASSTTGGTEAFF.

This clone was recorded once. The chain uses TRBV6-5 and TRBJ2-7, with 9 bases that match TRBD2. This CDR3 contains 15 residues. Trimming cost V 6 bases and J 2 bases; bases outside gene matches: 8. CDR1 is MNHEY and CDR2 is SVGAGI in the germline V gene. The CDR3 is CASSDSSGKTYEQYF. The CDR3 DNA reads TGTGCCAGCAGCGATTCTAGCGGGAAAACCTACGAGCAGTACTTC.

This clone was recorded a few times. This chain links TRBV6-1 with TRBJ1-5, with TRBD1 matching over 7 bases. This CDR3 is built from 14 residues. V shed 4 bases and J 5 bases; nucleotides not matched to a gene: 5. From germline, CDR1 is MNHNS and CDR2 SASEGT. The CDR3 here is CASSGRGFDQPQHF. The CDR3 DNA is TGTGCCAGCAGTGGCAGGGGGTTTGATCAGCCCCAGCATTTT.